The 23 T cell receptor beta chains presented below share a single source sample, sequenced in a study of blood T cell repertoires in COVID-19. Method: immunoSEQ multiplex PCR; TCRdb's copy keeps in-frame clones and lacks some. This table holds 110,000 or so clones, about nine tenths found once. Sample: peripheral blood. The receptors derive from a human donor in a cohort sampled during active COVID-19.

There are a few counts of this clone. The chain has TRBV4-1 and TRBJ1-6, with D possibly being TRBD1 (6 bases). CDR1 is MGHRA and CDR2 is YSYEKL in the germline V gene. V lost 4 bases to trimming and J lost 4 bases, with 8 bases between them. The CDR3 spans 14 residues. CDR3 DNA: TGCGCCAGCAGCCTAACAGGGTATAATTCACCCCTCCACTTT. Protein: CASSLTGYNSPLHF.

CDR3 sequence: CASSSQAGGASEQYF. The DNA for the CDR3 is TGTGCCAGCAGCTCTCAAGCCGGGGGGGCTAGCGAGCAGTACTTC. V gene TRBV11-1 combines with J gene TRBJ2-7; 8 positions agree with TRBD2. The junction had 11 bases not matched to a gene; V was cut back by 4 bases and J by 6 bases. The V gene's germline CDR1 is SGHAT and CDR2 FQDESV (reference sequence). CDR3 length: 15 residues.

V usage is TRBV4-3 and J usage is TRBJ2-1; 13 bases are shared with TRBD2. The CDR3 extends over 18 amino acids. Germline V gene lookup returns CDR1 LGHNA and CDR2 YSLEER. Trimming at V came to 4 bases and at J to 0 bases, leaving 6 bases not matched to a gene. CDR3 in amino acids: CASSRGLAGNPSYNEQFF. The DNA for the CDR3 is TGCGCCAGCAGCCGGGGACTAGCGGGAAACCCCTCCTACAATGAGCAGTTCTTC.

The V call is TRBV2, the J call TRBJ1-5; TRBD1 is a possible D gene (6 bases). CDR3 length: 13 residues. Germline V CDR1 and CDR2: SNHLY, FYNNEI. Trimming left V 7 bases short and J 3 bases short, with 10 bases between. The DNA for the CDR3 is TGTGCCAGCACCGGACAGAACAATCAGCCCCAGCATTTT. Protein sequence: CASTGQNNQPQHF.

The CDR3 reads CASSFRTGGNEQFF. The CDR3 coding sequence is TGTGCCAGCAGTTTCCGGACAGGGGGAAATGAGCAGTTCTTC. The chain carries TRBV27 and TRBJ2-1, with TRBD1 matching 10 bases. Losses at the gene ends were 3 bases for V and 7 bases for J; bases not matched to a gene: 3. This CDR3 is 14 amino acids long. Germline V CDR1 and CDR2: MNHEY, SMNVEV (reference sequence).

This CDR3 is CASSYLLAGGTDTQYF. The CDR3 coding sequence is TGTGCCAGCAGTTACCTACTAGCGGGGGGCACAGATACGCAGTATTTT. This chain joins TRBV6-5 and TRBJ2-3, with 11 bases that match TRBD2. CDR1 MNHEY and CDR2 SVGAGI come from the germline V gene. CDR3 length equals 16 residues. V shed 2 bases, J shed 1 base, and the junction held 2 bases outside the gene matches.

J is TRBJ2-7 and V is TRBV6-5, with 8 nucleotides matching TRBD1. The CDR3 length is 15 residues. J gave up 4 bases and V 0 bases, and 5 bases lay outside the gene matches. The V gene's germline CDR1 is MNHEY and CDR2 SVGAGI. The CDR3 sequence is CASSYSGTGSYEQYF. DNA for the CDR3: TGTGCCAGCAGTTACTCCGGGACAGGTAGTTACGAGCAGTACTTC.

The chain combines TRBV2 with TRBJ1-1; perhaps TRBD1 as D (5 bases). This CDR3 has 13 residues. Looked up from germline, CDR1 is SNHLY and CDR2 is FYNNEI. The ends were cut back, 4 bases at V and 5 bases at J, with 11 bases in the middle. The CDR3 reads CASSAGRGTEAFF. The CDR3 DNA follows: TGTGCCAGCAGTGCCGGAAGGGGAACTGAAGCTTTCTTT.

The chain uses TRBV9 and TRBJ2-3; D not certain. Germline lookup yields CDR1 SGDLS and CDR2 YYNGEE. This CDR3 spans 15 amino acids. Between the trimmed V and J ends, which lost 0 bases and 1 base, there was a span of 9 bases. The CDR3: CASSVGVARTDTQYF. Written as DNA, the CDR3 is TGTGCCAGCAGCGTAGGGGTAGCCCGCACAGATACGCAGTATTTT.

The chain couples TRBV4-2 to TRBJ2-5, with TRBD2 matching 7 bases. CDR3 length: 14 residues. The V gene end was trimmed by 3 bases and the J gene end by 5 bases; junction bases not matched to a gene: 6. Looked up from germline, CDR1 is LGHNA and CDR2 is YNFKEQ. This CDR3 reads CASSQGVGGETQYF. The CDR3 nucleotides are TGTGCCAGCAGCCAGGGAGTCGGGGGGGAGACCCAGTACTTC.

This chain uses TRBV7-9 with TRBJ2-4, with a tentative D call TRBD1 (6 bases). The V and J ends lost 5 bases and 0 bases respectively, with 20 bases between them. In germline, CDR1 is SEHNR, CDR2 FQNEAQ (reference sequence). The CDR3 sequence is 18 residues long. In nucleotides, the CDR3 is TGTGCCAGCAGCGCCGGACTCGGACAGACCCTAGCCAAAAACATTCAGTACTTC. Its protein product is CASSAGLGQTLAKNIQYF.

The rearrangement links TRBV9 to TRBJ2-2; 10 bases map to TRBD1. Germline V gives CDR1 SGDLS, CDR2 YYNGEE. This CDR3 region has 16 residues. J gave up 5 bases and V 0 bases, and 4 bases lay outside the gene matches. The CDR3 spells CASSVVGQGWTGELFF. DNA for the CDR3: TGTGCCAGCAGCGTAGTGGGACAGGGGTGGACCGGGGAGCTGTTTTTT.

This chain connects TRBV7-2 to TRBJ2-2; TRBD2 agrees at 7 bases. Germline CDR1 SGHTA, CDR2 FQGNSA. This CDR3 comprises 16 residues. The V and J ends lost 3 bases and 4 bases, in that order; junction bases with no gene match: 8. CDR3: CASSFRRGVATGELFF. CDR3 nucleotide sequence: TGTGCCAGCAGCTTCCGTCGGGGGGTAGCCACCGGGGAGCTGTTTTTT. Combining the CDR3 with reference TRBV7-2 and TRBJ2-2 gives the whole variable domain GAGVSQSPSNKVTEKGKDVELRCDPISGHTALYWYRQSLGQGLEFLIYFQGNSAPDKSGLPSDRFSAERTGGSVSTLTIQRTQQEDSAVYLCASSFRRGVATGELFFGEGSRLTVL.

This clone showed up just once. V gene TRBV7-9 combines with J gene TRBJ2-3, with D possibly being TRBD1 (6 bases). Germline CDR1 reads SEHNR; CDR2 reads FQNEAQ (reference sequence). The CDR3 length is 15 residues. The V and J ends lost 1 base and 2 bases respectively, with 10 bases between them. CDR3 region: CASSLVGQPTDTQYF. CDR3 nucleotides: TGTGCCAGCAGCTTAGTTGGACAGCCCACAGATACGCAGTATTTT.

The rearrangement uses TRBV3-1 (or the pseudogene TRBV3-2) and TRBJ2-2; no definite D call. Trimming took off 2 bases at V and 4 bases at J, with 5 bases between the two ends. The CDR3 sequence is 13 residues long. Germline V gene data show CDR1 as LGHDT and CDR2 as YNNKEL (reference sequence). Here the CDR3 reads CASSQPVTGELFF. The CDR3 coding sequence is TGTGCCAGCAGCCAACCCGTCACCGGGGAGCTGTTTTTT.

The J gene is TRBJ2-5, the V gene TRBV7-8, with D possibly TRBD1 on 6 matching bases. The CDR3 contains 14 residues. V lost 5 bases and J lost 5, with 15 bases in between. From germline, CDR1 is SGHVS and CDR2 FQNEAQ. CDR3 nucleotides: TGTGCCAGCAGCCCCACAGGGAGTCGGGAGACCCAGTACTTC. Protein product: CASSPTGSRETQYF.

This clone was seen just once. This rearrangement joins TRBV6-6 to TRBJ1-2; D not certain. V dropped 8 bases and J dropped 8 bases, with 21 bases sitting between them. The CDR3 is 14 amino acids. Germline CDR1 reads MNHNY; CDR2 reads SVGAGI (reference sequence). CDR3 coding DNA: TGTGCCAGCGGCTTAGCGGTGGAGGCGACCGGCTACACCTTC. This encodes CASGLAVEATGYTF.

The V and J genes are TRBV4-2 and TRBJ2-2; D possibly corresponds to TRBD2 (7 bases). The V gene's germline CDR1 is LGHNA and CDR2 YNFKEQ. V lost 4 bases to trimming and J lost 5 bases, with 17 bases between them. This CDR3 is built from 16 residues. Written as DNA, the CDR3 is TGTGCCAGCAGCCCACAGGGTTACGGGAGGACCGGGGAGCTGTTTTTT. Protein: CASSPQGYGRTGELFF.

The V call is TRBV7-9, the J call TRBJ1-3; D unclear. There are 13 residues in the CDR3. V lost 2 bases to trimming and J lost 7 bases, with 9 bases between them. Germline CDR1 is SEHNR and CDR2 is FQNEAQ (reference sequence). The CDR3, as DNA: TGTGCCAGCAGCTTAAACAGAATTAACACCATATATTTT. Its translation is CASSLNRINTIYF.

This clone showed up just a few times. This chain links TRBV6-6 with TRBJ2-5, with TRBD1 identical over 10 bases. CDR1 is MNHNY and CDR2 is SVGAGI in the germline V gene (reference sequence). The CDR3 length is 14 residues. J was trimmed by 5 bases and V by 1 base; bases with no gene match: 1. CDR3 in DNA: TGTGCCAGCAGTTACTGGACAGGGGGGGAGACCCAGTACTTC. Protein product: CASSYWTGGETQYF.

The J gene is TRBJ1-1, the V gene TRBV15; TRBD1 matches at 9 bases. This CDR3 contains 13 residues. V was pared by 4 bases and J by 11 bases, with 8 bases of the junction left unmatched. The V gene's germline CDR1 is LNHNV and CDR2 YYDKDF (reference sequence). The CDR3 coding sequence is TGTGCCACCAGCACTGGACAGGGGAGGTGGGCTTTCTTT. It encodes CATSTGQGRWAFF.

The chain joins TRBV4-2 to TRBJ2-5; 10 nucleotides align to TRBD2. Germline CDR1 reads LGHNA; CDR2 reads YNFKEQ. The CDR3 runs to 17 residues. Trimming at V came to 1 base and at J to 2 bases, leaving 7 bases not matched to a gene. The CDR3 reads CASSQGLAGVGQETQYF. In DNA form, the CDR3 reads TGTGCCAGCAGCCAAGGGCTAGCGGGAGTTGGGCAAGAGACCCAGTACTTC.

This chain joins TRBV28 and TRBJ2-7; 13 bases map to TRBD2. Per the germline V gene, CDR1 is MDHEN and CDR2 is SYDVKM. Unmatched junction bases numbered 14, after V lost 6 bases and J lost 3 bases. The CDR3 loop spans 18 amino acids. CDR3 sequence (DNA): TGTGCCAGCAGGAAACCCGGACTAGCGGGAGTTGCCCTCTACGAGCAGTACTTC. It codes for CASRKPGLAGVALYEQYF. Looking up the rest from reference TRBV28 and TRBJ2-7 gives the full variable domain: DVKVTQSSRYLVKRTGEKVFLECVQDMDHENMFWYRQDPGLGLRLIYFSYDVKMKEKGDIPEGYSVSREKKERFSLILESASTNQTSMYLCASRKPGLAGVALYEQYFGPGTRLTVT.